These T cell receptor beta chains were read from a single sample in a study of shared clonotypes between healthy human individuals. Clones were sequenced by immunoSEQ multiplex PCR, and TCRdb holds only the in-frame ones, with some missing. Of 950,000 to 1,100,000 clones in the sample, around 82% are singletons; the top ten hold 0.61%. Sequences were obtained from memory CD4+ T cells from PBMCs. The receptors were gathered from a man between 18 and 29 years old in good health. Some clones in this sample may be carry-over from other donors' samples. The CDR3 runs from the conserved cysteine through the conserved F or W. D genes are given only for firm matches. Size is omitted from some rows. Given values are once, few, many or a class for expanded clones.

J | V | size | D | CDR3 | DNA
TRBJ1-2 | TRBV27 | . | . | CASSLSNWAGGYTF | TGTGCCAGCAGTTTATCGAATTGGGCCGGTGGCTACACCTTC
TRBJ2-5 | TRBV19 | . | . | CASSIHSGSQETQYF | TGTGCCAGTAGTATTCACTCGGGGAGCCAAGAGACCCAGTACTTC
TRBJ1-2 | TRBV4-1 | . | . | CASSQLPISGGYANYGYTF | TGCGCCAGCAGCCAGCTCCCAATATCCGGGGGGTATGCTAACTATGGCTACACCTTC
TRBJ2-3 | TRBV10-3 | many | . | CAISESGALADTQYF | TGTGCCATCAGTGAGTCTGGGGCATTGGCAGATACGCAGTATTTT
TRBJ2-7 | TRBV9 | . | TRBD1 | CASSVAGGYTLTYEQYF | TGTGCCAGCAGCGTAGCAGGGGGCTATACCTTGACCTACGAGCAGTACTTC
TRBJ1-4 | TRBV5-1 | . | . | CASSLSGGGEKLFF | TGCGCCAGCAGCTTGTCCGGGGGTGGTGAAAAACTGTTTTTT
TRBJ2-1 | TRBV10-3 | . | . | CAITQGGGYNEQFF | TGTGCCATCACTCAGGGAGGGGGGTACAATGAGCAGTTCTTC
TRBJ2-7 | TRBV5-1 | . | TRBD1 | CASRFGTGVDEQYF | TGCGCCAGCAGATTCGGGACAGGAGTCGACGAGCAGTACTTC
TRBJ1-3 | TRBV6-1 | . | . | CASSRRVPGNTIYF | TGTGCCAGCAGCAGGAGGGTACCCGGAAACACCATATATTTT
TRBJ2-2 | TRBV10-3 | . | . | CAISVAGPANTGELFF | TGTGCCATCAGTGTCGCAGGACCTGCGAACACCGGGGAGCTGTTTTTT
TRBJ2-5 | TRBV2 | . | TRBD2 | CASSRTRSQETQYF | TGTGCCAGCAGTAGGACTAGGTCTCAAGAGACCCAGTACTTC
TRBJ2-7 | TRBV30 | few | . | CPYNPGGSSYEQYF | TGTCCTTACAACCCCGGTGGAAGCTCCTACGAGCAGTACTTC
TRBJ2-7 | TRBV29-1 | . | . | CSFRGRAYEQYF | TGCAGCTTCCGGGGCAGAGCCTACGAGCAGTACTTC
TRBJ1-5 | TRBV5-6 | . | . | CASRSMTDSNQPQHF | TGTGCCAGCAGATCGATGACAGATAGCAATCAGCCCCAGCATTTT
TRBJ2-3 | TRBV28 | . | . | CASRPAGLSTDTQYF | TGTGCCAGCAGACCTGCGGGCCTCTCCACAGATACGCAGTATTTT
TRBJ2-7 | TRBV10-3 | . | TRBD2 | CATRLAGAYEQYF | TGTGCCACCCGACTAGCGGGAGCCTACGAGCAGTACTTC
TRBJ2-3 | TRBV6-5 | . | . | CASSVSLGSTDTQYF | TGTGCCAGCAGTGTGAGCCTGGGCAGCACAGATACGCAGTATTTT
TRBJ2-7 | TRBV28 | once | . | CASSLSSGTNYEQYF | TGTGCCAGCAGTTTAAGCTCCGGGACAAACTACGAGCAGTACTTC
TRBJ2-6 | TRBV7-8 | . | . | CASSNSQPGANVLTF | TGTGCCAGCAGCAATTCTCAGCCTGGGGCCAACGTCCTGACTTTC
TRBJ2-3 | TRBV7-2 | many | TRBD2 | CASGLAGGRADTQYF | TGTGCCAGCGGACTAGCGGGAGGGCGGGCAGATACGCAGTATTTT
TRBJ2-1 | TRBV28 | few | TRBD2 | CASSSRGLAGANLNEQFF | TGTGCCAGCAGTTCGCGAGGACTAGCGGGAGCGAACCTCAATGAGCAGTTCTTC
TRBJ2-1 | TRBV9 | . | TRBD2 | CASSAGLAGSNEQFF | TGTGCCAGCAGCGCGGGACTAGCGGGATCGAATGAGCAGTTCTTC
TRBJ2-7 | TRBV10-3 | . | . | CAISYSEFISSYEQYF | TGTGCCATCAGTTATTCAGAGTTTATCAGCTCCTACGAGCAGTACTTC
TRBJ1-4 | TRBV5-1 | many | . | CASSIGTLTNEKLFF | TGCGCCAGCAGCATCGGGACACTAACTAATGAAAAACTGTTTTTT
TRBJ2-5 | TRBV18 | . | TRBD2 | CASSPAAGGETQYF | TGTGCCAGCTCACCTGCGGCGGGAGGGGAGACCCAGTACTTC
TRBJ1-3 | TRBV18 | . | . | CASSLTTASGNTIYF | TGTGCCAGCTCACTAACGACGGCCTCTGGAAACACCATATATTTT
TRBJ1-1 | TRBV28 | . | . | CASSLEGGTEAFF | TGTGCCAGCAGTTTAGAAGGGGGCACTGAAGCTTTCTTT
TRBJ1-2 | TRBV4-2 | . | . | CASSQLRGSNYGYTF | TGTGCCAGCAGCCAATTACGGGGATCTAACTATGGCTACACCTTC
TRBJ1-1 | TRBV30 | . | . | CAWSVTVNTEAFF | TGTGCCTGGAGTGTCACGGTTAACACTGAAGCTTTCTTT
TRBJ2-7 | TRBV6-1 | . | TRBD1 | CASSPRQGGTYEQYF | TGTGCCAGCAGTCCTAGACAGGGTGGGACCTACGAGCAGTACTTC
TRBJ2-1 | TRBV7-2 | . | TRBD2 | CASSLRTSGSSYNEQFF | TGTGCCAGCAGCCTCCGGACTAGCGGGAGTTCCTACAATGAGCAGTTCTTC
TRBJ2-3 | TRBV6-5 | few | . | CASRQAVLTDTQYF | TGTGCCAGCAGGCAAGCGGTCCTCACAGATACGCAGTATTTT
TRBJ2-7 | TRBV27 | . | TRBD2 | CASSQLVASGNEQYF | TGTGCCAGCAGCCAACTGGTCGCTAGCGGGAACGAGCAGTACTTC
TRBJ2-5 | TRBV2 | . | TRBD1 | CASSEQGAPGETQYF | TGTGCCAGCAGTGAACAGGGGGCCCCCGGGGAGACCCAGTACTTC
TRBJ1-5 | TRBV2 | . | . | CASSGITAATPQHF | TGTGCCAGCAGTGGAATTACGGCGGCGACGCCCCAGCATTTT
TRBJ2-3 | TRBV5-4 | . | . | CASGGGLRTDTQYF | TGTGCCAGCGGGGGGGGCCTTCGCACAGATACGCAGTATTTT
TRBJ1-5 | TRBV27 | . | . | CASSPDGGDQPQHF | TGTGCCAGCAGCCCCGATGGCGGGGATCAGCCCCAGCATTTT
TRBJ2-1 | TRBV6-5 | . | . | CASSQILYNEQFF | TGTGCCAGCAGTCAAATCCTCTACAATGAGCAGTTCTTC
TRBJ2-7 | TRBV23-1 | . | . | CASSQSMRQSYEQYF | TGCGCCAGCAGTCAATCAATGAGACAGTCCTACGAGCAGTACTTC
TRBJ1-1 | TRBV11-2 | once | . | CASRQDIYTEAFF | TGTGCCAGCAGACAAGACATCTACACTGAAGCTTTCTTT
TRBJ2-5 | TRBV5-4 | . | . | CASSFGATGQTQYF | TGTGCCAGCAGCTTCGGGGCGACGGGGCAGACCCAGTACTTC
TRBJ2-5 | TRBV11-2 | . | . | CASSFRDSPETQYF | TGTGCCAGCAGCTTTCGGGACTCACCGGAGACCCAGTACTTC
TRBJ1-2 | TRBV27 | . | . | CASSPRENYGYTF | TGTGCCAGCAGTCCCCGGGAGAACTATGGCTACACCTTC
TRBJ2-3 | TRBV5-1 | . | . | CASSESSTDTQYF | TGCGCCAGCAGCGAATCGTCGACAGATACGCAGTATTTT
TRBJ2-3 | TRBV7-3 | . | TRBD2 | CASSLSGGQGDTQYF | TGTGCCAGCAGCTTAAGCGGGGGGCAGGGAGATACGCAGTATTTT
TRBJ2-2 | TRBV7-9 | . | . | CASTSRSGETGELFF | TGTGCCAGCACTTCCAGATCGGGGGAGACCGGGGAGCTGTTTTTT
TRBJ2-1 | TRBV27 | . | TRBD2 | CASRGLAGRNEQFF | TGTGCCAGCAGGGGACTAGCAGGGAGAAATGAGCAGTTCTTC
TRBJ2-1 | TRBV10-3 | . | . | CAISESGGGEDEQFF | TGTGCCATCAGTGAGTCCGGGGGAGGAGAGGATGAGCAGTTCTTC
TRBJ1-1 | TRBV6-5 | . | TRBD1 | CASSPGPRGVAEAFF | TGTGCCAGCAGTCCCGGACCCAGGGGGGTGGCTGAAGCTTTCTTT
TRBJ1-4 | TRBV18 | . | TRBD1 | CASSPEGQRSEKLFF | TGTGCCAGCTCACCCGAGGGACAGCGGAGTGAAAAACTGTTTTTT
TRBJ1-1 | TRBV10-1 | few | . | CASQVSREEAFF | TGCGCCAGCCAAGTCTCCCGGGAGGAAGCTTTCTTT
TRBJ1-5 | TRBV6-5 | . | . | CASGESNQPQHF | TGTGCCAGCGGGGAGAGCAATCAGCCCCAGCATTTT
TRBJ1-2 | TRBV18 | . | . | CASSPGDYGYTF | TGTGCCAGCTCACCGGGTGACTATGGCTACACCTTC
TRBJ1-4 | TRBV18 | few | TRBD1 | CASSPGTANEKLFF | TGTGCCAGCTCACCCGGGACAGCTAATGAAAAACTGTTTTTT